The clone carrying this T cell receptor beta chain was observed many times. Its target is not known. This CDR3 has 14 residues. Germline V gene sequence: CDR1 MDHEN, CDR2 SYDVKM. V trimming: 5 bases; J trimming: 7 bases; junction bases outside the gene matches: 2. This record belongs to a study of response to subunit inactivated influenza vaccine. Study results and limitations: New T cells are recruited in small numbers by each seasonal influenza vaccination, according to the authors' suggestion.

MiXCR, applied by TCRdb to the RT-PCR reads, yields one record per CDR3 protein. The sample has hundreds of thousands of distinct CDR3 sequences, approximately 16% seen once. The chain has TRBV28 and TRBJ2-1; TRBD2 agrees at 13 bases. The TCR originated in a man aged 50 to 69 who received an inactivated influenza vaccine. The source material was CD4+ T cells sorted from PBMCs, sampled less than 30 months after vaccination. The CDR3 loop reads CASSPGLAGNEQFF. The CDR3 DNA follows: TGTGCCAGCAGTCCGGGACTAGCGGGGAATGAGCAGTTCTTC.